Shown below are 4 T cell receptor beta chains from a single sample sequenced in a study of regulatory T cells in long-lasting Graves disease. Time point described: newly diagnosed GD, antithyroid drugs for less than 3 months. Extracted PBMC RNA gave rise to the TCR library. According to the study, TCR beta libraries were built with iRepertoire HTBI primers and CDR3-region Arm-PCR. TCRdb processed the multiplex PCR reads anew with MiXCR; each CDR3 protein has one entry. The sample carries approximately 460,000 distinct CDR3 sequences, about a sixth recorded once. The data also belong to a second study, concerning T cells in Graves' hyperthyroidism and ophthalmopathy.

The sequenced sample was peripheral blood mononuclear cells (PBMCs), obtained at new diagnosis, from a patient treated with antithyroid drugs. Receptors were obtained from a woman in her thirties with Graves disease.

This clonotype was observed at least ten times. The chain recombines TRBV18 with TRBJ2-7; 14 nucleotides match TRBD2. The V and J ends lost 5 bases and 3 bases, in that order; junction bases with no gene match: 3. CDR1 and CDR2 from the germline V gene are KGHSH and LQKENI. The CDR3 contains 15 residues. The CDR3 reads CASSSGTSGSYEQYF. In DNA, the CDR3 is TGTGCCAGCTCATCCGGGACTAGCGGGAGCTACGAGCAGTACTTC.

The table lists this clonotype with a few counts. For the CDR3, the DNA is TGTGCCGGCACCCTCTCCGCCGTGTACAATGAGCAGTTCTTC. Its protein product is CAGTLSAVYNEQFF. The chain joins TRBV27 to TRBJ2-1, with D uncertain. Trimming pared 11 bases from V and 4 bases from J, leaving 18 bases between. The CDR3 covers 14 residues. The germline CDR1 and CDR2 sequences are MNHEY and SMNVEV (reference sequence).

This clonotype was picked up many times. The chain employs TRBV4-1 and TRBJ1-2; D call uncertain. V was trimmed by 0 bases and J by 0 bases, leaving 8 bases between them. Looked up from germline, CDR1 is MGHRA and CDR2 is YSYEKL. The CDR3 covers 15 residues. This chain's CDR3 is CASSQDPAANYGYTF. CDR3 DNA sequence: TGCGCCAGCAGCCAAGATCCGGCAGCTAACTATGGCTACACCTTC.

In this sample, this clonotype turned up a few times. The gene calls are TRBV7-9 and TRBJ1-1; D uncertain. Per the germline V gene, CDR1 is SEHNR and CDR2 is FQNEAQ (reference sequence). V was shortened by 0 bases and J by 10 bases, with 12 bases between the two germline ends. The CDR3 sequence is 13 residues long. In DNA, the CDR3 is TGTGCCAGCAGCTTAGCGAGGAGCGGTGCAGCTTTCTTT. Translated: CASSLARSGAAFF.